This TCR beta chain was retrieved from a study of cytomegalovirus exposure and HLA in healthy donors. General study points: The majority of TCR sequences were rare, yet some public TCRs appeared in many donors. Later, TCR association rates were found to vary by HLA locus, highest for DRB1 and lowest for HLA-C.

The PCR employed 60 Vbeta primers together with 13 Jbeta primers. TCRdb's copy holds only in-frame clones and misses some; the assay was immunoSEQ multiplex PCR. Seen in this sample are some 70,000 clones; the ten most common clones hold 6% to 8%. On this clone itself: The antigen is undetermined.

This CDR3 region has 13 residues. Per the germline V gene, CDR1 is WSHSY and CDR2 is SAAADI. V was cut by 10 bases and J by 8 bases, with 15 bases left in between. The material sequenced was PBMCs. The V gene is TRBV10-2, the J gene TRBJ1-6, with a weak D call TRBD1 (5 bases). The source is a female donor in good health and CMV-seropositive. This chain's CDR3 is CATRTTAYSPLHF. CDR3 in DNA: TGCGCCACCAGGACGACAGCTTATTCACCCCTCCACTTT.